The present T cell receptor (beta chain) was sequenced within a study of patients and donors after allogeneic stem cell transplantation. V was cut by 3 bases and J by 6 bases, with 11 bases left in between. Germline-derived CDR1 and CDR2 are SGHRS and YFSETQ. This CDR3 has 13 amino acids. TCRdb called the RT-PCR reads again in MiXCR, with one record for every CDR3 protein. The sample lists roughly 180,000 distinct CDR3 sequences, roughly 40% occurring once. This clonotype was seen a single time. Sequenced sample: blood, either unsorted or a sorted T cell fraction (not recorded which). V gene TRBV5-1 combines with J gene TRBJ2-3; D is undetermined. The origin of this receptor is a human donor who was either an allogeneic HSCT recipient or a stem cell or donor lymphocyte infusion donor (not recorded which). It is not recorded whose cells these are; they may come from a transplant donor. For the CDR3, the DNA is TGCGCCAGCAGCTCGGGCCGTACGGATACGCAGTATTTT. Its protein is CASSSGRTDTQYF. Filled out from reference TRBV5-1 and TRBJ2-3, the complete variable domain reads KAGVTQTPRYLIKTRGQQVTLSCSPISGHRSVSWYQQTPGQGLQFLFEYFSETQRNKGNFPGRFSGRQFSNSRSEMNVSTLELGDSALYLCASSSGRTDTQYFGPGTRLTVL.